This T cell receptor (beta chain) is drawn from a study of multiple sclerosis patients with progressive multifocal leukoencephalopathy. This clone was seen a few times. Its antigen is still unknown. The ends lost 5 bases at V and 4 bases at J; junction bases unmatched: 5. Germline CDR1 and CDR2: SGHTA and FQGNSA. The CDR3 spans 14 residues. Regarding time point: about six months of natalizumab therapy. Overall study results and limits: Findings may reflect JC virus infection or just general immunocompromise. PML-onset expanded TRB clones were detectable before and during natalizumab therapy.

Assay used: immunoSEQ multiplex PCR; TCRdb lists only in-frame clones, some missing. There are about 30,000 clones in the sample; roughly 89% occur only once, and about 1.6% lies in the top ten. The clonotype originates from a human donor with multiple sclerosis. The sequenced sample was PBMCs, obtained from a patient treated with natalizumab. The chain is built from TRBV7-2 and TRBJ1-2; 9 nucleotides agree with TRBD1. The CDR3: CASSRDRASYGYTF. The CDR3, as DNA: TGTGCCAGCAGCCGGGACAGGGCGAGCTATGGCTACACCTTC.